Described below is a single T cell receptor beta chain sequence and its context. Its antigen is not yet known. Base-call qualities are not available, and no considerably larger clone is one nucleotide away. This sample was taken from a study of cytomegalovirus exposure and HLA in healthy donors (dated by TCRdb to the late 2010s). Looking at the study overall: In an earlier analysis of about 560 of the donors, approximately 300 Gb of sequence data and 95 million to 130 million unique TCR beta sequences from 180 million or so T cells were reported. An early release covering about 600 HLA-typed donors comprised 300 to 350 gigabases of sequencing data and tens of millions of unique TCR sequences. Of the roughly 400 genotyped donors, 70% to 90% were placed in the genetic ancestry cluster associated with self-reported Caucasian donors. The aim of the study was to test whether cataloging public T cell receptors could identify signatures of past pathogen exposure. The study used immunosequencing to profile the T cell repertoires of several hundred subjects and linked those repertoires to cytomegalovirus serostatus. Besides the first cohort of around 670 subjects, a separate validation cohort made up of around 120 different subjects was used. To predict cytomegalovirus infection status, the study brought together high-throughput TCR immunosequencing, statistical association of individual TCRs with disease status, and machine learning. A later analysis re-examined previously published TCR beta repertoires from 600 to 700 donors and added high-resolution HLA genotyping to investigate patterns of TCR occurrence. In the later analysis, no new phenotypic data were used to find candidate immune exposures; instead, reliance was placed on TCR beta sequences and their occurrence across donors. To decide whether each TCR beta V gene segment behaved as functional or pseudogenic, an earlier analysis of some 540 of the donors relied on high-throughput TCR beta sequencing. Donor age, sex, ethnicity and CMV serostatus were compiled alongside the repertoire data. Genome-wide SNP genotypes for about three fifths of the roughly 670 donors were used in a later genetic analysis, which treated that subset as a discovery cohort. All discovery cohort repertoires had been generated using a single sequencing platform. HLA typing covered class I and class II loci at four-digit resolution. The number of donors typed differed by locus, with roughly 629-640 for A, B, C, DRB1 and DQB1, about 500 for DQA1, 600 to 610 for DPA1, and some 450 for DPB1. Because of strong linkage in the cohort, five DR-DQ haplotypes were treated as single units for association and clustering. Among under 450 genotyped donors of the cohort, an average of roughly 240,000 unique TCR beta nucleotide sequences were sequenced per donor, roughly 18% of them non-productive. Results the study describes overall, beyond this receptor: A cluster of highly shared sequence variants was judged likely to represent a technical artifact of the sequencing pipeline. In vitro tests confirmed that three of the cytomegalovirus-associated TCR beta chains recognize cytomegalovirus antigens. Roughly uniform sequencing depth across donors was assumed in presence/absence analyses, although this assumption may not hold. According to a later genetic analysis, donors in an Asian-associated ancestry cluster had fewer N-insertions in productive TCRs than the approximately 610-donor mean. A later analysis found that HLA-associated TCR beta chains were more clonally expanded and had lower generation probabilities than equally common non-associated chains. Some IMGT-functional V segments, including TRBV6-2 and TRBV6-3, could not be distinguished by the 87-base-pair reads and were therefore excluded. A later analysis associated 16,951 TCR beta sequences with specific HLA alleles at a false discovery rate of 0.05. V-gene and J-gene trimming of TCR beta chains was associated with a missense DCLRE1C variant in a later genetic analysis, and the association was replicated in an independent cohort. According to a later analysis, most CMV-associated TCR beta chains appeared to be HLA-restricted, and the HLA associations seemed to be driven largely by CMV exposure. The study gave a list of about 170 TCR beta chains associated with cytomegalovirus. Most TCR sequences were seen in very few donors, while some public TCRs were found in many individuals. The cohort was sequenced for TCR beta chains only, and without alpha or paired-chain data the features that could be detected were limited. Correlated functional status among segregating V segments might reflect linkage disequilibrium, but an unknown experimental factor could not be ruled out. Assigning TCR associations to individual alleles was difficult when HLA alleles, especially DR and DQ, strongly co-occurred. According to a later analysis, TCR association rates differed among HLA loci, with DRB1 alleles showing the most associated TCRs and HLA-C alleles showing the fewest. In a later analysis, several top co-occurrence clusters were reported to appear linked to parvovirus B19, influenza, CMV and Epstein-Barr virus. Because counts were too low, about 15 rarely observed V segments, including chromosome 9 orphons, were left out of the earlier analysis of over 550 of the donors. The authors suggested that the approach could potentially be extended to other disease states and immunological phenotypes. A further reported finding was that TCR beta sequences accurately predicted the HLA-A and HLA-B alleles for most subjects in the first cohort. Because HLA typing was missing for some donors at each locus, association tests included only the typed subset. CMV serostatus was the only immune exposure information available for the cohort. In both the original and validation cohorts, the classifier was reported to diagnose cytomegalovirus status with high specificity and sensitivity. In an earlier analysis of approximately 590 of the donors, most TCR beta V segments were observed in productive rearrangements about 87% or about 30% of the time, broadly matching IMGT annotations.

The cohort consisted of 666 healthy bone marrow donors. At the time of sampling, all cohort members were nominally healthy, though unrecorded immune exposures were likely present. The donor was CMV seronegative and belonged to the group of around 350 seronegative cohort members. Every donor gave a peripheral blood sample, and the peripheral blood mononuclear cells from that sample were used for TCR beta sequencing. Genomic DNA was extracted from the blood cell samples with the Qiagen DNeasy Blood Extraction Kit. Library preparation was by the immunoSEQ multiplex PCR assay. For the multiplex PCR, a mixture combining 60 forward primers for TCR Vbeta segments and 13 reverse primers for TCR Jbeta segments was used. The CDR3 region of rearranged TCR beta genes was amplified from genomic DNA by a multiplex PCR assay. The Illumina HiSeq System was used to sequence the amplified TCR beta libraries as 87-base-pair reads. The authors' analysis ran thus. In a later analysis, roughly 80 million unique TCR beta chains were counted across the 500 to 850 repertoires, and around 10 million of these chains were shared by at least two donors. A nearest-neighbor algorithm error-corrected the raw reads and collapsed the reads into unique sequences, merging closely related sequences to remove PCR and sequencing errors. To assign V, D and J gene segments, CDR3 sequences were aligned to IMGT reference sequences. For a sequence to be retained, a match of at least six nucleotides was required to both a V gene segment and a J gene segment. A rearrangement counted as productive if the CDR3 had no stop codons and remained in frame with V and J, and every other rearrangement counted as non-productive. Following IMGT convention, CDR3 was defined as the stretch from the second conserved V-encoded cysteine up to the conserved J-encoded phenylalanine. In an earlier analysis of more than 550 of the donors, sequences lacking an unambiguous match to a single V gene segment were excluded. In an earlier analysis of around 600 of the donors, V segments were called functional above 56.7% productive rearrangements and were called segregating when the between-donor standard deviation exceeded 5%. A statistical classification framework was built for diagnosing cytomegalovirus status from the catalog of TCR beta chain sequences. A later analysis assigned V and J genes by comparing TCR nucleotide sequences with IMGT/GENE-DB human TR gene sequences. Using the TCRdist pipeline, a later analysis assigned CDR3 sequences along with most-parsimonious VDJ recombination scenarios. A later analysis defined each TCR beta chain by its CDR3 amino acid sequence plus V-gene family, and excluded reads lacking a unique V-gene family. As a way to deal with suspected cross-contamination and a sequencing artifact, a later analysis dropped hundreds of nucleotide sequences that were highly shared and had low generation probability. A later analysis calculated a clonal expansion index for each public chain from normalized within-repertoire ranks of inferred template counts. Generation probabilities in a later analysis came from a VDJ recombination model fitted to out-of-frame rearrangements, and those results were checked against IGoR. In a later analysis, hypergeometric tests were used to score TCR-TCR, TCR-HLA and TCR-CMV co-occurrence, with a repertoire-size bias correction applied to TCR pairs. False discovery rates were estimated in a later analysis by permuting HLA or CMV assignments 20 times. In a later analysis, co-occurring TCRs were grouped with DBSCAN, and TCRdist sequence similarity was added when clustering was performed within HLA-allele-positive subsets. Co-occurrence clustering excluded repertoires with fewer than 30,000 or more than 120,000 public chains, plus five with anomalous nucleotide sharing. In TCRdb, the immuneACCESS table is reduced to in-frame sequences with V and J assigned. These tables do not hold every clone; where another copy was compared, an unresolved V gene accounts for under half, and the others remain unexplained. The DNA was the basis for D and trimming; V, J and clone size are from that table. Present in this sample are tens of thousands of clones, 65% to 85% of which were seen just once. The ten largest clones capture about 2.4% of the sample.

The trim is 3 bases for V and 2 bases for J, with a gap of 14 bases between the germline ends. The germline V gene specifies MGHRA as CDR1 and YSYEKL as CDR2. The CDR3 has 16 amino acids, counting the end cysteine and phenylalanine. Left in the record is the CDR3 DNA by itself, 48 bases read in frame from the first base. This chain is built from TRBV4-1 and TRBJ2-1; TRBD1 could be the D gene, as 6 bases match. Sequenced input: PBMCs. This clonotype was obtained from a woman between 45 and 60 years old in good health and CMV-seronegative. The CDR3: CASSQERGLPYNEQFF. In nucleotides, the sequence is TGCGCCAGCAGCCAGGAAAGGGGGTTGCCCTACAATGAGCAGTTCTTC.